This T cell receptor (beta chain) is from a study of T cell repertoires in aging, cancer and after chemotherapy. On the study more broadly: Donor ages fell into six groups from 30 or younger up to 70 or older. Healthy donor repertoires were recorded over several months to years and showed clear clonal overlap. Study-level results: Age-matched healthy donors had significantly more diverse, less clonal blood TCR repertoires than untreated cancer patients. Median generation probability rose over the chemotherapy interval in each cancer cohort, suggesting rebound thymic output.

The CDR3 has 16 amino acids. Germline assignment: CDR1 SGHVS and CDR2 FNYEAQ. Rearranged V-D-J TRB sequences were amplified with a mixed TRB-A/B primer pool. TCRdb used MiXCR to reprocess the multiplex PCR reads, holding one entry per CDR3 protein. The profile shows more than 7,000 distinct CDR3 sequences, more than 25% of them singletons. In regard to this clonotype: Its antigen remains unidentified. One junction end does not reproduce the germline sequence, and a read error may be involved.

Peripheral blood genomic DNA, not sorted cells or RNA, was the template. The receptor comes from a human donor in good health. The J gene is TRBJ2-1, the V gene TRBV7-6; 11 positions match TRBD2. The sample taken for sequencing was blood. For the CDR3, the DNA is TGTGCAAGCAGCTTTAGAACTAGCGGGAGTCAGAATGAGCAGTTCTTC. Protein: CASSFRTSGSQNEQFF.